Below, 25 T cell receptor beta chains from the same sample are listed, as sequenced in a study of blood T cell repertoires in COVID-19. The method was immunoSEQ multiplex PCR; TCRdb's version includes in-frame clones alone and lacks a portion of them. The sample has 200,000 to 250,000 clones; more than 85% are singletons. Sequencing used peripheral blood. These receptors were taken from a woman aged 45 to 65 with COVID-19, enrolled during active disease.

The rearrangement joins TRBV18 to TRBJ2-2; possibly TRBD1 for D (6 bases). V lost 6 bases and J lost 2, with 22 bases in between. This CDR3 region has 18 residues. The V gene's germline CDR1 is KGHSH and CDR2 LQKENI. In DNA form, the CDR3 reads TGTGCCAGCTCCCTTCGGGGACGCGGACAGATTAACACCGGGGAGCTGTTTTTT. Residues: CASSLRGRGQINTGELFF.

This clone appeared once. This CDR3 reads CASRESGGKFYGYTF. CDR3 nucleotides: TGCGCCAGCAGGGAATCAGGGGGCAAGTTCTATGGCTACACCTTC. This chain links TRBV5-1 with TRBJ1-2; 8 nucleotides match TRBD1. Germline assignment: CDR1 SGHRS and CDR2 YFSETQ. The ends lost 5 bases at V and 4 bases at J; junction bases unmatched: 10. The CDR3 is made up of 15 amino acids.

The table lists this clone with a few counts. CDR3 coding DNA: TGCAGACCAGACAGGGGGAATGGCTACACCTTC. It translates to CRPDRGNGYTF. The chain recombines TRBV20-1 with TRBJ1-2; 9 bases are shared with TRBD1. The CDR3 sequence is 11 residues long. Germline loops: CDR1 DFQATT, CDR2 SNEGSKA (reference sequence).

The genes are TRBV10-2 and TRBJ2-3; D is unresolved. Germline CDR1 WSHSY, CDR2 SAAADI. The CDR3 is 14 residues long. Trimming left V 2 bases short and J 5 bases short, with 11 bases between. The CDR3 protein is CASSEAPLGDTQYF. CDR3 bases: TGCGCCAGCAGTGAGGCCCCCCTCGGAGATACGCAGTATTTT.

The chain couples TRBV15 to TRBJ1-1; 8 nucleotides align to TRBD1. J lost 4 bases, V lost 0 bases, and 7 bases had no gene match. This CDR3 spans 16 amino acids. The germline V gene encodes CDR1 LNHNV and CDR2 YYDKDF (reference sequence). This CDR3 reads CATSRDPDRALTEAFF. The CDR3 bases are TGTGCCACCAGCAGAGACCCGGACAGGGCCCTCACTGAAGCTTTCTTT.

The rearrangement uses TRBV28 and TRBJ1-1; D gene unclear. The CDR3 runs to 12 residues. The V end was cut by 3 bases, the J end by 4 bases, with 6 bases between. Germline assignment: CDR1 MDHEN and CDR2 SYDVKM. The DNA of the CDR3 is TGTGCCAGCAGTTTGAGTGTCACTGAAGCTTTCTTT. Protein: CASSLSVTEAFF.

The CDR3 DNA is TGTGCCAGCAGCTTATTTTCAGGGGCGGGGGGCAATCAGCCCCAGCATTTT. Translation: CASSLFSGAGGNQPQHF. The chain couples TRBV7-2 to TRBJ1-5; tentative D call: TRBD1 (6 bases). Germline V gene data show CDR1 as SGHTA and CDR2 as FQGNSA. V shed 2 bases and J shed 2 bases, with 16 bases lying between them. This CDR3 has 17 amino acids.

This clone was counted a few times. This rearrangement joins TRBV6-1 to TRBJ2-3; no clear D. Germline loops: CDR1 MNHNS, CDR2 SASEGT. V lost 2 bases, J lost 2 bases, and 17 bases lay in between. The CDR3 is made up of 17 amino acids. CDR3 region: CASSERSLAELTDTQYF. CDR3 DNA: TGTGCCAGCAGTGAAAGATCTTTGGCGGAACTCACAGATACGCAGTATTTT.

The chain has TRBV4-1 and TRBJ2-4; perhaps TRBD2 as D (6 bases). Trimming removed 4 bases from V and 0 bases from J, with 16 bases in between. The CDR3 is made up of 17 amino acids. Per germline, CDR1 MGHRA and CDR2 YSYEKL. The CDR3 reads CASSLVSGLGAKNIQYF. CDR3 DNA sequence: TGCGCCAGCAGCCTGGTTTCGGGACTTGGAGCCAAAAACATTCAGTACTTC.

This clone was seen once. The CDR3 protein is CASSLDRVNEKLFF. In DNA, the CDR3 is TGCGCCAGCAGCTTAGACAGGGTTAATGAAAAACTGTTTTTT. The chain employs TRBV5-1 and TRBJ1-4; 7 nucleotides agree with TRBD1. This CDR3 spans 14 amino acids. The germline gives CDR1 SGHRS, CDR2 YFSETQ. V shed 2 bases and J 4 bases; nucleotides not matched to a gene: 2.

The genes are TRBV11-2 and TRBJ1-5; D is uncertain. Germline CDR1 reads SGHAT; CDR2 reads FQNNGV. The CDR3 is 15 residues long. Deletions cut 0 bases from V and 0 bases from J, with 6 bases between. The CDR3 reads CASSLDRYSNQPQHF. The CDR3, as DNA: TGTGCCAGCAGCTTAGACCGTTATAGCAATCAGCCCCAGCATTTT. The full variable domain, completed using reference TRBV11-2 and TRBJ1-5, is EAGVAQSPRYKIIEKRQSVAFWCNPISGHATLYWYQQILGQGPKLLIQFQNNGVVDDSQLPKDRFSAERLKGVDSTLKIQPAKLEDSAVYLCASSLDRYSNQPQHFGDGTRLSIL.

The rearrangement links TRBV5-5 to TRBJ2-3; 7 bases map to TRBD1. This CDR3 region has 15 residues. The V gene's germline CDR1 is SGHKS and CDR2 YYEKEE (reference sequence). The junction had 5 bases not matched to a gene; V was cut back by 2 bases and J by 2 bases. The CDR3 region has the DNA TGTGCCAGCAGCTTAACAGGGGCAGTCACAGATACGCAGTATTTT. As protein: CASSLTGAVTDTQYF.

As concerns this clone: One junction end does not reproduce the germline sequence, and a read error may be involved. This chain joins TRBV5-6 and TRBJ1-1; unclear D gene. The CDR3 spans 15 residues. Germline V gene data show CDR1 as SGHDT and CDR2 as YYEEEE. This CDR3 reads CASSLGIRVDTEAFF. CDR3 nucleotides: TGTGCCAGCAGTTTGGGAATCCGGGTCGACACTGAAGCTTTCTTT.

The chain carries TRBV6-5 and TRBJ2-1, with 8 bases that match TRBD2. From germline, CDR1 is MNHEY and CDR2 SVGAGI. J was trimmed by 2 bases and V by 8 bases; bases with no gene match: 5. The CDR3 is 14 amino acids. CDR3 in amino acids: CASGERGTYNEQFF. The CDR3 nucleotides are TGTGCCAGCGGGGAGCGGGGGACCTACAATGAGCAGTTCTTC.

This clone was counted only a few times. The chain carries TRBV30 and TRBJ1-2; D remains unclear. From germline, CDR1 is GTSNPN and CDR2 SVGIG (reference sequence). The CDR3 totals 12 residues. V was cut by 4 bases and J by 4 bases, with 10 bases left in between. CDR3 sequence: CAWTLNSYGYTF. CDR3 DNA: TGTGCCTGGACCCTGAACAGCTATGGCTACACCTTC.

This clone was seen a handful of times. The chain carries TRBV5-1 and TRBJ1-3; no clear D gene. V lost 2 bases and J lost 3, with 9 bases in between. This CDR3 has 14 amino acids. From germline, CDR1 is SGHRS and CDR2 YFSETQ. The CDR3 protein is CASSLGGIGNTIYF. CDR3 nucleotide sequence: TGCGCCAGCAGCTTAGGAGGTATTGGAAACACCATATATTTT. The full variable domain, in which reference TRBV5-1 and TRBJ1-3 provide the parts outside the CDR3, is KAGVTQTPRYLIKTRGQQVTLSCSPISGHRSVSWYQQTPGQGLQFLFEYFSETQRNKGNFPGRFSGRQFSNSRSEMNVSTLELGDSALYLCASSLGGIGNTIYFGEGSWLTVV.

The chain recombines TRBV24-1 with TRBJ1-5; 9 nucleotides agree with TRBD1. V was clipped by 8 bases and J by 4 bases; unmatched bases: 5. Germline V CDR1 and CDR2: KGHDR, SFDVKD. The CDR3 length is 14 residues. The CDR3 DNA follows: TGTGCCACCAAAGGGACAGGGCGAAATCAGCCCCAGCATTTT. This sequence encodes CATKGTGRNQPQHF.

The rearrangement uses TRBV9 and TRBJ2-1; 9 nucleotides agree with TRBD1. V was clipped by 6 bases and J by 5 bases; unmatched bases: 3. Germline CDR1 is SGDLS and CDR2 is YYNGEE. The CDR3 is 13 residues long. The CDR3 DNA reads TGTGCCAGCAACCGGGACAGGGACAATGAGCAGTTCTTC. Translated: CASNRDRDNEQFF.

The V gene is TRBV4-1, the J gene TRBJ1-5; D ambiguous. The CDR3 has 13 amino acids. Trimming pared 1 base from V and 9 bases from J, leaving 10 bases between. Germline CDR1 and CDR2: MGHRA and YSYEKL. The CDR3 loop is CASSQARGPPQHF. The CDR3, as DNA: TGCGCCAGCAGCCAAGCCCGCGGTCCGCCCCAGCATTTT.

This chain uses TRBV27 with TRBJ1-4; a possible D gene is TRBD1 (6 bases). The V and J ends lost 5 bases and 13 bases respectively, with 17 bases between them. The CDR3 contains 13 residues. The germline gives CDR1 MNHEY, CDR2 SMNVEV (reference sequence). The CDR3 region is CASSPFGGRGLFF. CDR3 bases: TGTGCCAGCAGTCCATTTGGGGGCCGAGGACTGTTTTTT.

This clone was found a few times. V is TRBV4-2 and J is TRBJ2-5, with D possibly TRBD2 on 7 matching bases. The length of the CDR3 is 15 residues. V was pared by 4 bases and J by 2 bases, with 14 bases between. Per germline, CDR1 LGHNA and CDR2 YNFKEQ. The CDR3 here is CASSLRAGAQETQYF. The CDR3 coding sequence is TGTGCCAGCAGCCTGCGGGCGGGGGCTCAAGAGACCCAGTACTTC.

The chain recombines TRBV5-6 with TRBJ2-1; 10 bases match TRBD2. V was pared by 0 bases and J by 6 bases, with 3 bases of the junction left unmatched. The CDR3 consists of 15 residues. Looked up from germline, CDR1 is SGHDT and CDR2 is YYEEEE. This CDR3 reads CASSLERGGTNEQFF. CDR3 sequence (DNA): TGTGCCAGCAGCTTGGAGCGGGGGGGGACCAATGAGCAGTTCTTC.

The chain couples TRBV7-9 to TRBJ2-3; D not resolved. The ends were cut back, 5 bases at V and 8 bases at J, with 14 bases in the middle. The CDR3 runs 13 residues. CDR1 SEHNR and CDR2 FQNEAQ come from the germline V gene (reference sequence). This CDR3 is CASSPYGPGTQYF. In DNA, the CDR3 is TGTGCCAGCAGCCCGTACGGTCCGGGTACGCAGTATTTT.

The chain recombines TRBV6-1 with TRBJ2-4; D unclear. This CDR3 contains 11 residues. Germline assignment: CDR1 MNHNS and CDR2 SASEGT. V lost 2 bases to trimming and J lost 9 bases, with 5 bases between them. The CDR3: CASSESGIQYF. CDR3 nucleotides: TGTGCCAGCAGTGAATCGGGCATTCAGTACTTC.

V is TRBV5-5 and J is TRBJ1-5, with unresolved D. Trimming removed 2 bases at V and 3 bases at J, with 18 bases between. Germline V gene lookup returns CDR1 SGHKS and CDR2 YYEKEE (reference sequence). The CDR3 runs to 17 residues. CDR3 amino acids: CASSLKQLITFNQPQHF. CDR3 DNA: TGTGCCAGCAGCTTAAAACAGCTAATCACTTTCAATCAGCCCCAGCATTTT.